These 23 T cell receptor beta chains were sequenced from one sample in a study of cytomegalovirus exposure and HLA in healthy donors. PCR amplification relied on 60 Vbeta primers (plus 13 Jbeta primers). TCRdb's table, derived via immunoSEQ multiplex PCR, lists solely in-frame clones and lacks some. This table has about 97,000 clones, 60% to 80% appearing once. The sequenced material came from PBMCs. The receptors were gathered from a male donor in good health and CMV-seropositive.

V usage is TRBV15 and J usage is TRBJ2-3; TRBD2 matches at 7 bases. J gave up 0 bases and V 3 bases, and 9 bases lay outside the gene matches. Germline CDR1 LNHNV, CDR2 YYDKDF (reference sequence). The CDR3 has 17 residues. CDR3 amino acids: CATSRVSGWFSTDTQYF. The CDR3 DNA follows: TGTGCCACCAGCAGGGTTAGCGGGTGGTTTAGCACAGATACGCAGTATTTT.

The V and J genes are TRBV19 and TRBJ2-1; D is possibly TRBD1 (6 bases). V lost 3 bases, J lost 3 bases, and 12 bases lay in between. CDR1 LNHDA and CDR2 SQIVND come from the germline V gene (reference sequence). This CDR3 spans 15 amino acids. The CDR3 sequence is CASSMKWDNYNEQFF. Written as DNA, the CDR3 is TGTGCCAGTAGTATGAAGTGGGACAACTACAATGAGCAGTTCTTC. Drawing the rest from reference TRBV19 and TRBJ2-1, the complete variable domain is DGGITQSPKYLFRKEGQNVTLSCEQNLNHDAMYWYRQDPGQGLRLIYYSQIVNDFQKGDIAEGYSVSREKKESFPLTVTSAQKNPTAFYLCASSMKWDNYNEQFFGPGTRLTVL.

This sequence joins TRBV5-1 and TRBJ2-1; the D gene is possibly TRBD2 (5 bases). V lost 0 bases and J 7 bases, leaving 14 bases between the germline ends. Germline V gives CDR1 SGHRS, CDR2 YFSETQ. This CDR3 region has 15 residues. The CDR3 spells CASSLVSGLRNEQFF. CDR3 nucleotide sequence: TGCGCCAGCAGCTTGGTGAGCGGCCTAAGGAATGAGCAGTTCTTC.

This clone came up a few times. This chain uses TRBV10-3 with TRBJ2-5; 10 nucleotides match TRBD2. The CDR3 sequence is 14 residues long. The germline V gene has CDR1 ENHRY and CDR2 SYGVKD. The trim removed 10 bases at V and 2 bases at J, leaving 7 bases unmatched. CDR3 amino acids: CATETSGSQETQYF. CDR3 sequence (DNA): TGTGCCACCGAGACTAGCGGGTCGCAAGAGACCCAGTACTTC.

The chain employs TRBV2 and TRBJ2-1, with 8 bases identical to TRBD2. In germline, CDR1 is SNHLY, CDR2 FYNNEI. J was trimmed by 6 bases and V by 3 bases; bases with no gene match: 7. The CDR3 length is 15 residues. Here the CDR3 DNA reads TGTGCCAGCAGTGATTTGGGGACTAGTGTCAATGAGCAGTTCTTC. Translated, it gives CASSDLGTSVNEQFF.

This chain connects TRBV29-1 to TRBJ1-2; D gene unclear. Germline-derived CDR1 and CDR2 are SQVTM and ANQGSEA. Trimming removed 4 bases at V and 4 bases at J, with 10 bases between. This CDR3 has 12 amino acids. Here the CDR3 reads CSVVGQRYGYTF. The DNA of the CDR3 is TGCAGCGTTGTCGGCCAGCGCTATGGCTACACCTTC.

V and J are TRBV5-1 and TRBJ2-1; the match to TRBD2 covers 8 bases. CDR1 and CDR2 (germline): SGHRS, YFSETQ. CDR3 length equals 15 residues. Trimming removed 2 bases from V and 8 bases from J; junction bases left unmatched: 9. The CDR3 region is CASSFSGTVVDEQFF. The CDR3 DNA follows: TGCGCCAGCAGCTTTAGCGGGACGGTCGTGGATGAGCAGTTCTTC. Full variable domain (outside the CDR3, taken from reference TRBV5-1 and TRBJ2-1): KAGVTQTPRYLIKTRGQQVTLSCSPISGHRSVSWYQQTPGQGLQFLFEYFSETQRNKGNFPGRFSGRQFSNSRSEMNVSTLELGDSALYLCASSFSGTVVDEQFFGPGTRLTVL.

J is TRBJ2-7 and V is TRBV27; D possibly corresponds to TRBD1 (6 bases). CDR3 length: 14 residues. Trimming took off 3 bases at V and 3 bases at J, with 12 bases between the two ends. Germline CDR1 MNHEY, CDR2 SMNVEV (reference sequence). The CDR3 nucleotides read TGTGCCAGCAGTTTCAAGGACAGTAGCTACGAGCAGTACTTC. Amino acids: CASSFKDSSYEQYF.

The gene calls are TRBV7-2 and TRBJ2-1; TRBD1 agrees at 7 bases. The germline CDR1 and CDR2 sequences are SGHTA and FQGNSA. V trimming: 5 bases; J trimming: 3 bases; junction bases outside the gene matches: 4. The CDR3 consists of 14 residues. In nucleotides, the CDR3 is TGTGCCAGCAGCCGACGGGACAGCTACAATGAGCAGTTCTTC. Encoded protein: CASSRRDSYNEQFF.

In this sample, this clone turned up once. V and J are TRBV7-2 and TRBJ1-4; D call uncertain. The CDR3 consists of 14 residues. Germline V gene sequence: CDR1 SGHTA, CDR2 FQGNSA. Trimming took off 2 bases at V and 0 bases at J, with 4 bases between the two ends. The DNA for the CDR3 is TGTGCCAGCAGCTTAATCGCAACTAATGAAAAACTGTTTTTT. It encodes CASSLIATNEKLFF.

The chain joins TRBV16 to TRBJ2-7, with 12 bases lining up with TRBD1. Germline V CDR1 and CDR2: KGHSY, FQNENV. The CDR3 contains 15 residues. The trim removed 6 bases at V and 7 bases at J, leaving 10 bases unmatched. The CDR3: CASSPTGQGAGEQYF. CDR3 nucleotides: TGTGCCAGCAGTCCCACGGGACAGGGGGCCGGGGAGCAGTACTTC.

This chain joins TRBV19 and TRBJ2-5, with TRBD2 matching 15 bases. V lost 4 bases, J lost 9 bases, and 3 bases stayed unmatched. This CDR3 has 14 amino acids. Germline lookup yields CDR1 LNHDA and CDR2 SQIVND (reference sequence). CDR3 bases: TGTGCCAGTAGTACCGGACTAGCGGGAGGGGCCCAGTACTTC. It codes for CASSTGLAGGAQYF.

The chain employs TRBV19 and TRBJ1-5; D is possibly TRBD1 (6 bases). This CDR3 is built from 15 residues. The germline V gene encodes CDR1 LNHDA and CDR2 SQIVND (reference sequence). Deletions cut 6 bases from V and 1 base from J, with 13 bases between. CDR3 coding DNA: TGTGCCAGTAGGGACAGTGGTACGAGCAATCAGCCCCAGCATTTT. This codes for CASRDSGTSNQPQHF.

In the case of this clone: Distinct nucleotide sequences in the sample also encode this CDR3. V gene TRBV28 combines with J gene TRBJ1-3, with TRBD1 identical over 12 bases. Germline V gene sequence: CDR1 MDHEN, CDR2 SYDVKM. The CDR3 is 17 amino acids. With 0 bases clipped from V and 4 bases from J, the junction kept 4 bases outside the gene matches. Here the CDR3 reads CASSLWGQGASGNTIYF. CDR3 DNA: TGTGCCAGCAGTTTATGGGGACAGGGGGCTTCCGGAAACACCATATATTTT. Complete variable domain (other parts from reference TRBV28 and TRBJ1-3): DVKVTQSSRYLVKRTGEKVFLECVQDMDHENMFWYRQDPGLGLRLIYFSYDVKMKEKGDIPEGYSVSREKKERFSLILESASTNQTSMYLCASSLWGQGASGNTIYFGEGSWLTVV.

The V call is TRBV28, the J call TRBJ2-7; TRBD2 matches 11 bases. J lost 5 bases, V lost 5 bases, and 11 bases had no gene match. The CDR3 extends over 16 amino acids. Germline CDR1 and CDR2: MDHEN and SYDVKM. The CDR3 DNA sequence: TGTGCCAGCAGTCCAAGCACCCCGGGACTAGCGGACGAGCAGTACTTC. Protein sequence: CASSPSTPGLADEQYF.

This clone was counted a few times. The rearrangement uses TRBV5-1 and TRBJ2-1, with 12 bases aligning to TRBD1. The CDR3 runs to 14 residues. Germline V lookup: CDR1 SGHRS, CDR2 YFSETQ. Trimming at V came to 4 bases and at J to 10 bases, leaving 6 bases not matched to a gene. The CDR3 protein is CASSGGTGGREQFF. CDR3 nucleotides: TGCGCCAGCAGCGGCGGGACAGGGGGCAGGGAGCAGTTCTTC.

The chain links TRBV6-5 to TRBJ2-3, with D possibly being TRBD1 (5 bases). V was shortened by 6 bases and J by 8 bases, with 15 bases between the two germline ends. CDR1 and CDR2 (germline): MNHEY, SVGAGI. The CDR3 runs to 13 residues. The CDR3 sequence is CASRTVGRSTQYF. CDR3 sequence (DNA): TGTGCCAGCAGGACCGTGGGGCGGAGTACGCAGTATTTT.

This chain links TRBV19 with TRBJ1-5, with TRBD1 identical over 8 bases. Germline values: CDR1 LNHDA, CDR2 SQIVND (reference sequence). V gave up 6 bases and J gave up 5 bases; unmatched junction bases: 6. The CDR3 totals 14 residues. The CDR3 sequence is CASRTTGEDQPQHF. The CDR3 nucleotides are TGTGCCAGTAGGACGACAGGGGAGGATCAGCCCCAGCATTTT. Supplemented by reference TRBV19 and TRBJ1-5, the full variable domain reads DGGITQSPKYLFRKEGQNVTLSCEQNLNHDAMYWYRQDPGQGLRLIYYSQIVNDFQKGDIAEGYSVSREKKESFPLTVTSAQKNPTAFYLCASRTTGEDQPQHFGDGTRLSIL.

This clone was detected only once. The V gene is TRBV6-5, the J gene TRBJ2-1; no clear D. Germline CDR1 reads MNHEY; CDR2 reads SVGAGI. Trimming left V 1 base short and J 8 bases short, with 6 bases between. The CDR3 consists of 12 residues. The CDR3 protein is CASSYYGDEQFF. CDR3 nucleotide sequence: TGTGCCAGCAGTTACTACGGAGATGAGCAGTTCTTC.

The genes are TRBV6-4 and TRBJ1-4; D not certain. The CDR3 loop spans 13 amino acids. The V end lost 8 bases, the J end lost 4 bases, and 11 bases lay between the germline ends. Germline V gene data show CDR1 as MRHNA and CDR2 as SNTAGT. DNA of the CDR3: TGTGCCAGCGCCCAGGAACATAATGAAAAACTGTTTTTT. Protein product: CASAQEHNEKLFF.

The CDR3 sequence: CASSWLPTYEQYF. CDR3 coding DNA: TGCGCCAGCAGTTGGCTTCCCACCTACGAGCAGTACTTC. The chain combines TRBV4-3 with TRBJ2-7, with D hard to call. Germline values: CDR1 LGHNA, CDR2 YSLEER. Trimming stripped 6 bases from V and 2 bases from J, with 11 bases between. The CDR3 extends over 13 amino acids.

DNA for the CDR3: TGTGCCAGCAGCGCCAGGGGGCGCCTAATCAATGAGCAGTTCTTC. This codes for CASSARGRLINEQFF. The rearrangement joins TRBV7-8 to TRBJ2-1; 8 nucleotides match TRBD1. Germline-derived CDR1 and CDR2 are SGHVS and FQNEAQ. With 5 bases clipped from V and 6 bases from J, the junction kept 9 bases outside the gene matches. The CDR3 extends over 15 amino acids.

This clone occurred a few times. This chain links TRBV4-1 with TRBJ2-7; tentative D call: TRBD1 (6 bases). V was pared by 2 bases and J by 0 bases, with 14 bases between. Germline lookup yields CDR1 MGHRA and CDR2 YSYEKL. The CDR3 covers 16 residues. CDR3 sequence reads: CASSQLLRGSSYEQYF. The CDR3 nucleotides are TGCGCCAGCAGCCAACTCTTAAGGGGGAGCTCCTACGAGCAGTACTTC.